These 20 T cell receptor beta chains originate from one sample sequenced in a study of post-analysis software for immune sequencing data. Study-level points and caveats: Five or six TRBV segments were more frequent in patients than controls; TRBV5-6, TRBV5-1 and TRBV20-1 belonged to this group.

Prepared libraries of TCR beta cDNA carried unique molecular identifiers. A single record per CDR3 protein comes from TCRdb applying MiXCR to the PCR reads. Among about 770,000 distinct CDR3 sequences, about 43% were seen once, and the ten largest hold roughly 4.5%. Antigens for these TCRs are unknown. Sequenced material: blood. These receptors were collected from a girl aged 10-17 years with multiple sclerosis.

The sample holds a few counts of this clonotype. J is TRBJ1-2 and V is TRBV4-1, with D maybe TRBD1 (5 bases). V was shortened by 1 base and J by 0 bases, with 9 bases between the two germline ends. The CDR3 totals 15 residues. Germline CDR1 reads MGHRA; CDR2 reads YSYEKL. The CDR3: CASSQGTPANYGYTF. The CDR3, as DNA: TGCGCCAGCAGCCAAGGGACACCGGCTAACTATGGCTACACCTTC.

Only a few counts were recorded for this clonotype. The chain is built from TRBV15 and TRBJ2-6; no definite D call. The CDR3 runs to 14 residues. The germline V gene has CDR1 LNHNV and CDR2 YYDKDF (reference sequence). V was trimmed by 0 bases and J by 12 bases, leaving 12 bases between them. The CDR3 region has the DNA TGTGCCACCAGCAGAGAAAGGGCCTCTCCCGTCCTGACTTTC. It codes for CATSRERASPVLTF. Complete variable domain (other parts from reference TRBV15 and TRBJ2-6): DAMVIQNPRYQVTQFGKPVTLSCSQTLNHNVMYWYQQKSSQAPKLLFHYYDKDFNNEADTPDNFQSRRPNTSFCFLDIRSPGLGDTAMYLCATSRERASPVLTFGAGSRLTVL.

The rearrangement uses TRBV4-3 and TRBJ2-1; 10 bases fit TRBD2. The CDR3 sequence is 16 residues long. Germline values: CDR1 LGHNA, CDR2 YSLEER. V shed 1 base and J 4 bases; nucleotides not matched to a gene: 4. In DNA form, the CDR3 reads TGCGCCAGCAGCCAAGTTCTAGCGGGAGCATACAATGAGCAGTTCTTC. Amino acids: CASSQVLAGAYNEQFF.

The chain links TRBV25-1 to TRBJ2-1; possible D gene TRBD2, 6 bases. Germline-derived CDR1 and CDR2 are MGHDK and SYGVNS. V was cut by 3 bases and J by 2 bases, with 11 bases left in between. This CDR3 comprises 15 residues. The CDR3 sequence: CASSEWWGAYNEQFF. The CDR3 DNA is TGTGCCAGCAGTGAGTGGTGGGGGGCCTACAATGAGCAGTTCTTC.

The CDR3 DNA is TGTGCCAGCAGCCCCGACCGCCTCAACTATGGCTACACCTTC. Its protein is CASSPDRLNYGYTF. The V call is TRBV6-6, the J call TRBJ1-2; D unclear. Deletions cut 6 bases from V and 2 bases from J, with 13 bases between. CDR3 size: 14 residues. The germline V gene encodes CDR1 MNHNY and CDR2 SVGAGI (reference sequence).

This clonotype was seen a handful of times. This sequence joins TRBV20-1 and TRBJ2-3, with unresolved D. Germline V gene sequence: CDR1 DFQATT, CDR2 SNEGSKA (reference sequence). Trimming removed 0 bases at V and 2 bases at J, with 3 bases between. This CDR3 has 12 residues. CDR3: CSARELTDTQYF. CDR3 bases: TGCAGTGCTAGAGAGCTCACAGATACGCAGTATTTT.

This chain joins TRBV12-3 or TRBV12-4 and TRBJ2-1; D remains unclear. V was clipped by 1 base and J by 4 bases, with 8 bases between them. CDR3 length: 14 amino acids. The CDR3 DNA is TGTGCCAGCAGTTTAGGGACCACTTACAATGAGCAGTTCTTC. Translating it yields CASSLGTTYNEQFF.

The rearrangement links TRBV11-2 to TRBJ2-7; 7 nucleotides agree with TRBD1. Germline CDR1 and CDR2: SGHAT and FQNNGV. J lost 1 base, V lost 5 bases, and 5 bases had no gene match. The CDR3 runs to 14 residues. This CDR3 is CASSMPGQSYEQYF. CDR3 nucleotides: TGTGCCAGCAGCATGCCGGGACAGTCCTACGAGCAGTACTTC.

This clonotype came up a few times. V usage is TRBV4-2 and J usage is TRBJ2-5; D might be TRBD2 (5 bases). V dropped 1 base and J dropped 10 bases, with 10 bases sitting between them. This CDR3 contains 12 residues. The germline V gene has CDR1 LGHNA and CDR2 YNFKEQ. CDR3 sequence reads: CASSQGTAIQYF. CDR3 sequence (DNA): TGTGCCAGCAGCCAAGGGACTGCCATCCAGTACTTC.

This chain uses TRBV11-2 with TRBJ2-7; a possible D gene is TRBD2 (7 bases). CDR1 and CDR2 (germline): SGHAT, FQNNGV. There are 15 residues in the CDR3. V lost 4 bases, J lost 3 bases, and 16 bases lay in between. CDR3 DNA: TGTGCCAGCAGCTCTACTAGCGAAGGGGGCTACGAGCAGTACTTC. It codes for CASSSTSEGGYEQYF. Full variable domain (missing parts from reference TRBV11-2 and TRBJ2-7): EAGVAQSPRYKIIEKRQSVAFWCNPISGHATLYWYQQILGQGPKLLIQFQNNGVVDDSQLPKDRFSAERLKGVDSTLKIQPAKLEDSAVYLCASSSTSEGGYEQYFGPGTRLTVT.

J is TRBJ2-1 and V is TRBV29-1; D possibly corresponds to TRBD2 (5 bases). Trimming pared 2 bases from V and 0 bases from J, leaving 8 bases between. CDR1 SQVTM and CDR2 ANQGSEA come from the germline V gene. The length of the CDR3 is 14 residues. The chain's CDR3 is CSVERESSYNEQFF. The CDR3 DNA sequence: TGCAGCGTTGAAAGGGAGAGCTCCTACAATGAGCAGTTCTTC.

The DNA for the CDR3 is TGCAGTGTCCGGACAGGGTACTACAATGAGCAGTTCTTC. Translating it yields CSVRTGYYNEQFF. The chain joins TRBV20-1 to TRBJ2-1, with 8 bases aligning to TRBD1. J lost 3 bases, V lost 7 bases, and 5 bases had no gene match. In germline, CDR1 is DFQATT, CDR2 SNEGSKA (reference sequence). The CDR3 length is 13 residues.

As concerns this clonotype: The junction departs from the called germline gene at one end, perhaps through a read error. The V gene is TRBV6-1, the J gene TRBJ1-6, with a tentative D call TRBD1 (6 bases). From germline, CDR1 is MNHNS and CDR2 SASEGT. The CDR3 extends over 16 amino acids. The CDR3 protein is CASSEEEGEIDSPPHF. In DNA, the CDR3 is TGTGCCAGCAGTGAAGAGGAGGGGGAAATAGATTCACCCCCCCACTTT.

CDR3 nucleotides: TGTGCCAGCAGGGGGACCAGGGACAATGAGCAGTTCTTC. Translated, it gives CASRGTRDNEQFF. The chain employs TRBV12-3 or TRBV12-4 and TRBJ2-1; D may be TRBD1 or TRBD2 (5 bases each). The CDR3 is 13 amino acids. With 6 bases removed from V and 5 bases from J, the gap between germline ends came to 11 bases.

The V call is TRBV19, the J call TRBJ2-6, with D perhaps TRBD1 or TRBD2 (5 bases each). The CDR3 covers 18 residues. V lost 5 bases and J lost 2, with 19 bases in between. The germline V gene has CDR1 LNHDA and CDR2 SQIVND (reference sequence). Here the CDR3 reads CASSHSGTVTTGANVLTF. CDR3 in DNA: TGTGCCAGTAGTCACTCCGGGACGGTAACAACTGGGGCCAACGTCCTGACTTTC.

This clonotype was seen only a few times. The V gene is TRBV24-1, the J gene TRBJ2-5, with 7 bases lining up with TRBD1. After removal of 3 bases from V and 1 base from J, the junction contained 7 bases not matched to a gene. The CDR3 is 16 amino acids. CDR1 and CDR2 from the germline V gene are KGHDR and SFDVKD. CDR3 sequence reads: CATSDPPGTAQETQYF. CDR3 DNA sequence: TGTGCCACCAGTGATCCCCCCGGGACAGCCCAAGAGACCCAGTACTTC.

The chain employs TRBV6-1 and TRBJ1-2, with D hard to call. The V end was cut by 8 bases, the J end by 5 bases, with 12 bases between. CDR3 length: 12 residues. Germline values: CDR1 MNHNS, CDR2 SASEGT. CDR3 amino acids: CASEERQYGYTF. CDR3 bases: TGTGCCAGCGAAGAAAGACAATATGGCTACACCTTC.

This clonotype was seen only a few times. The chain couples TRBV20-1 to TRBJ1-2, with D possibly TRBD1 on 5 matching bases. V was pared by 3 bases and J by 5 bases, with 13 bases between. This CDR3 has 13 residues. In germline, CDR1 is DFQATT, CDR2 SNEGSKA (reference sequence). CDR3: CSASDSSNYGYTF. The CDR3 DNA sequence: TGCAGTGCTAGTGACAGCTCAAATTATGGCTACACCTTC.

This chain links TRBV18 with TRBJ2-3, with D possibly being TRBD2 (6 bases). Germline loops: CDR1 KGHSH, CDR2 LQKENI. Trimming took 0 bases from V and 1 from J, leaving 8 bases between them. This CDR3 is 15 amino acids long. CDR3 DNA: TGTGCCAGCTCACCACCGCGGGAAGGCACAGATACGCAGTATTTT. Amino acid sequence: CASSPPREGTDTQYF.

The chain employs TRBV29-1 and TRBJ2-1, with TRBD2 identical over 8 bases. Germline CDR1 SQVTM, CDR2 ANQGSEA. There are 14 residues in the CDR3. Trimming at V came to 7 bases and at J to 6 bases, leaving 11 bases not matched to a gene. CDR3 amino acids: CSAQKSGSGNEQFF. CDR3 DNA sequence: TGCAGCGCCCAAAAAAGCGGGAGCGGCAATGAGCAGTTCTTC.